This TCR beta chain emerged from a study of T cells in Graves' hyperthyroidism and ophthalmopathy. Study context: Peripheral blood specimens were obtained at initial diagnosis, prior to any treatment.

Researchers took RNA transcripts and amplified the TCR beta CDR3 regions from them. Researchers ran a first-round RT-PCR on the TCR CDR3 using the HTBI primer set. TCRdb independently ran MiXCR on the multiplex PCR reads; one entry per CDR3 protein. This sample has about 640,000 distinct CDR3 sequences, with 20% found just once. Germline CDR1 is MNHEY and CDR2 is SVGAGI. The CDR3 has 16 residues. The V and J ends lost 1 base and 3 bases respectively, with 10 bases between them. Study-wide results and caveats: Most thyroid clonotypes expanded above 0.001 appeared in blood too.

Clinicians diagnosed patients from clinical symptoms, serum thyroxine and TRAb, thyroid ultrasound and orbital computed tomography. Points on this clonotype: The antigen is not known.

The sequenced sample consisted of blood. The chain couples TRBV6-5 to TRBJ2-6; D is possibly TRBD1 (6 bases). The receptor was isolated from a man aged 30-40 years with Graves' ophthalmopathy. Here the CDR3 DNA reads TGTGCCAGCAGTTACTTGGGGGCGCTTGGGGCCAACGTCCTGACTTTC. Translation gives CASSYLGALGANVLTF.